What follows are 8 T cell receptor beta chains derived from one specimen sequenced in a study of blood T cell repertoires in COVID-19. Some clones are missing from TCRdb's copy, which holds only in-frame ones; the method was immunoSEQ multiplex PCR. The sample gives 300,000 to 400,000 clones, 70% to 90% of which show up once; around 4.2% is in the top ten. Sequencing used PBMCs or T cells enriched from blood (not recorded which). The receptor source for this set is a woman between 40 and 50 years old with acute COVID-19.

Here the CDR3 reads CASSAPSGGRETQYF. DNA of the CDR3: TGTGCCAGCAGCGCCCCTAGCGGGGGTCGGGAGACCCAGTACTTC. The chain links TRBV5-4 to TRBJ2-5; 10 bases align to TRBD2. From germline, CDR1 is SGHNT and CDR2 YYREEE (reference sequence). Unmatched junction bases numbered 8, after V lost 4 bases and J lost 5 bases. CDR3 size: 15 residues.

This clone is a singleton in its sample. The CDR3 region has the DNA TGTGCCAGCAGTCCAAGGACAGGGAACTACGAGCAGTACTTC. It yields the protein CASSPRTGNYEQYF. The V and J genes are TRBV28 and TRBJ2-7; TRBD1 matches at 8 bases. This CDR3 region has 14 residues. The V gene end was trimmed by 5 bases and the J gene end by 3 bases; junction bases not matched to a gene: 6. CDR1 is MDHEN, CDR2 SYDVKM, per germline.

The J gene is TRBJ2-3, the V gene TRBV21-1; TRBD2, as called in the table, went unchecked against the DNA. TRBV21-1 has pseudogene status. This CDR3 contains 15 residues. The CDR3 reads CASSPPTRGSDTQYF. CDR3 sequence (DNA): TGTGCCAGCAGCCCCCCCACCCGGGGTTCAGATACGCAGTATTTT.

The V call is TRBV15, the J call TRBJ1-2, with D uncertain. Trimming pared 4 bases from V and 7 bases from J, leaving 22 bases between. The CDR3 length is 16 residues. The germline V gene has CDR1 LNHNV and CDR2 YYDKDF (reference sequence). The CDR3 here is CATSTHKREGTGGYTF. CDR3 DNA: TGTGCCACCAGCACCCACAAAAGGGAGGGTACCGGTGGCTACACCTTC.

J is TRBJ2-7 and V is TRBV7-2; no firm D call. Per the germline V gene, CDR1 is SGHTA and CDR2 is FQGNSA. This CDR3 has 12 amino acids. Deletions cut 5 bases from V and 2 bases from J, with 7 bases between. CDR3 sequence: CASSPQTYEQYF. CDR3 nucleotides: TGTGCCAGCAGCCCCCAGACCTACGAGCAGTACTTC.

The V call is TRBV5-4, the J call TRBJ2-2; D not certain. The CDR3 length is 15 residues. The V gene lost 1 base and the J gene lost 1 base, with 8 bases spanning the gap. The V gene's germline CDR1 is SGHNT and CDR2 YYREEE (reference sequence). This chain's CDR3 is CASSLMSGNTGELFF. Here the CDR3 DNA reads TGTGCCAGCAGCTTGATGTCGGGGAACACCGGGGAGCTGTTTTTT.

This chain links TRBV11-2 with TRBJ1-5; perhaps TRBD1 as D (5 bases). This CDR3 has 14 residues. Per the germline V gene, CDR1 is SGHAT and CDR2 is FQNNGV. Trimming removed 3 bases from V and 3 bases from J, with 9 bases in between. This CDR3 reads CASSLTDNNQPQHF. In DNA form, the CDR3 reads TGTGCCAGCAGCTTGACAGACAACAATCAGCCCCAGCATTTT.

This chain uses TRBV7-9 with TRBJ2-7; 7 bases match TRBD2. The CDR3 consists of 15 residues. Per germline, CDR1 SEHNR and CDR2 FQNEAQ (reference sequence). V lost 1 base to trimming and J lost 5 bases; unmatched junction nucleotides: 8. CDR3 DNA: TGTGCCAGCAGCTTAGAAGGGCTCGGGGGGAACGAGCAGTACTTC. It translates to CASSLEGLGGNEQYF.